The clone carrying this TCR beta chain was counted only a few times. Antigen specificity is unknown. This sample stems from a study of regulatory T cells in long-lasting Graves disease. Study outcomes and limitations: Persistent patients shared 2,741 public clonotypes among themselves. Newly diagnosed patients shared fewer, at about 890.

V lost 3 bases and J lost 2, with 7 bases in between. The CDR3 runs to 13 residues. CDR1 is DFQATT and CDR2 is SNEGSKA in the germline V gene (reference sequence). Time point in this sample: newly diagnosed GD, antithyroid drugs for less than 3 months. Preparation of the TCR library used RNA extracted from PBMCs. The authors built TCR beta libraries using iRepertoire HTBI primers and Arm-PCR of CDR3 regions. Via MiXCR, TCRdb re-called the multiplex PCR reads, giving one row per CDR3 protein. The sample has under 700,000 distinct CDR3 sequences, 15% to 20% seen once. These data also featured in a second study, about T cells in Graves' hyperthyroidism and ophthalmopathy.

The sequencing used peripheral blood mononuclear cells (PBMCs), collected at new diagnosis, from a patient treated with antithyroid drugs. The V gene is TRBV20-1, the J gene TRBJ1-4; D remains unclear. This receptor was taken from a middle-aged woman with Graves disease. CDR3: CSASWPTNEKLFF. In DNA, the CDR3 is TGCAGTGCTAGTTGGCCCACTAATGAAAAACTGTTTTTT.